The 5 T cell receptor beta chains below come from one sample, sequenced in a study of graft-versus-host responses after intestinal transplantation. The data were produced by immunoSEQ multiplex PCR, yet TCRdb's version contains in-frame clones alone and is incomplete. The repertoire has 50,000 or so clones, 80% to 95% of them found once; the top ten carry almost 2.5%. These receptors' targets are unknown. The starting material was unstimulated CD4+ T cells sorted from spleen or lymph node cells, obtained before transplant. Receptors originate from a human donor who was the organ donor for an intestinal transplant.

The rearrangement joins TRBV21-1 to TRBJ2-6; the table's D call, TRBD1, was not checked against the DNA. TRBV21-1 is annotated as a pseudogene. This CDR3 has 15 amino acids. CDR3 sequence (DNA): TGTGCCAGCCCCCGGACAGGCTCTGGGGCCAACGTCCTGACTTTC. Protein product: CASPRTGSGANVLTF.

This chain uses TRBV2 with TRBJ2-5, with TRBD2 matching 9 bases. CDR3 length: 13 residues. Germline CDR1 reads SNHLY; CDR2 reads FYNNEI. Germline trimming cut 7 bases from V and 3 bases from J; bases unmatched to any gene: 3. The CDR3 here is CASTQREEETQYF. Here the CDR3 DNA reads TGTGCCAGCACTCAGCGGGAGGAAGAGACCCAGTACTTC.

The V and J genes are TRBV28 and TRBJ2-1, with TRBD2 matching over 12 bases. The CDR3 is made up of 16 amino acids. Germline CDR1 MDHEN, CDR2 SYDVKM. After removal of 0 bases from V and 7 bases from J, the junction contained 4 bases not matched to a gene. In nucleotides, the CDR3 is TGTGCCAGCAGTTTATGGGGACTAGCGGGTAAGAATGAGCAGTTCTTC. This translates into CASSLWGLAGKNEQFF.

The V gene is TRBV4-1, the J gene TRBJ2-3, with 10 bases matching TRBD2. This CDR3 is 16 amino acids long. Trimming removed 4 bases from V and 5 bases from J; junction bases left unmatched: 9. The V gene's germline CDR1 is MGHRA and CDR2 YSYEKL. CDR3 protein: CASSPLGLAGEDTQYF. CDR3 DNA sequence: TGCGCCAGCAGCCCCCTCGGGCTAGCGGGAGAAGATACGCAGTATTTT.

The chain combines TRBV9 with TRBJ2-1; 15 nucleotides agree with TRBD2. Germline V CDR1 and CDR2: SGDLS, YYNGEE. Unmatched junction bases numbered 6, after V lost 2 bases and J lost 9 bases. This CDR3 is 16 amino acids long. The CDR3 reads CASSVGLAGGPGEQFF. The CDR3 DNA reads TGTGCCAGCAGCGTTGGACTAGCGGGAGGGCCAGGTGAGCAGTTCTTC.